Sequencing of this T cell receptor beta chain was carried out in a study of technical replicates of blood from several donors. The CDR3 is made up of 15 amino acids. V shed 5 bases and J 5 bases; nucleotides not matched to a gene: 9. CDR1 SGHTA and CDR2 FQGTGA come from the germline V gene. The method was immunoSEQ multiplex PCR; TCRdb's version includes in-frame clones alone and lacks a portion of them. The sample lists roughly 68,000 clones, approximately 93% occurring once. This sequence originates from a human donor in good health. Some clones in this sample may be carry-over from other donors' samples. Sequencing was carried out using PBMCs. The rearrangement uses TRBV7-3 and TRBJ1-1, with 9 bases fitting TRBD1. The CDR3 region is CASSPTGGERTEAFF. CDR3 coding DNA: TGTGCCAGCAGCCCGACAGGGGGAGAGAGGACTGAAGCTTTCTTT. Drawing the rest from reference TRBV7-3 and TRBJ1-1, the complete variable domain is GAGVSQTPSNKVTEKGKYVELRCDPISGHTALYWYRQSLGQGPEFLIYFQGTGAADDSGLPNDRFFAVRPEGSVSTLKIQRTERGDSAVYLCASSPTGGERTEAFFGQGTRLTVV.